The rows below give T cell receptor beta chains drawn from one sample of a study of vaccination and CD4 T cells after COVID-19. Which antigens these TCRs recognize remains unknown. TCRdb reprocessed the PCR reads via MiXCR and lists one record per CDR3 protein. Of about 25,000 distinct CDR3 sequences listed, over 45% are singletons. The specimen was CD4+ T cells from blood, cultured in vitro. The receptors stem from a human donor who had recovered from COVID-19. Both conserved end residues are part of each CDR3. Fields, in order: V gene, D gene, clone size, J gene, CDR3 DNA, CDR3 protein. A D gene is named only where the DNA matches it firmly. A clone size is listed for some rows: how often the clone was seen (once, few, many), or a class if it is expanded.

v_call: TRBV19; d_call: TRBD2; clone_size: .; j_call: TRBJ2-3; cdr3_nt: TGTGCCAGTAAAACTAGCGGGGGGGCAGATACGCAGTATTTT; cdr3_aa: CASKTSGGADTQYF
v_call: TRBV28; d_call: .; clone_size: few; j_call: TRBJ1-6; cdr3_nt: TGTGCCAGCAGTTTATATCGGACTAGCGGTTCACCCCTCCACTTT; cdr3_aa: CASSLYRTSGSPLHF
v_call: TRBV19; d_call: TRBD2; clone_size: few; j_call: TRBJ2-2; cdr3_nt: TGTGCCAGTACCTGGGGCGGGAGGGCCTCTGGCGGGGAGCTGTTTTTT; cdr3_aa: CASTWGGRASGGELFF
v_call: TRBV6-5; d_call: TRBD1; clone_size: .; j_call: TRBJ2-2; cdr3_nt: TGTGCCAGCAGTTACTCGACAGGGGACACGAACACCGGGGAGCTGTTTTTT; cdr3_aa: CASSYSTGDTNTGELFF
v_call: TRBV6-1; d_call: .; clone_size: .; j_call: TRBJ2-5; cdr3_nt: TGTGCCAGCAGGGTGGGCAGTTGGGAGACCCAGTACTTC; cdr3_aa: CASRVGSWETQYF
v_call: TRBV19; d_call: .; clone_size: .; j_call: TRBJ2-7; cdr3_nt: TGTGCCAGTAGTATATCCAGGGGTGCGTACGAGCAGTACTTC; cdr3_aa: CASSISRGAYEQYF
v_call: TRBV20-1; d_call: .; clone_size: few; j_call: TRBJ1-4; cdr3_nt: TGCAGTGCTCCACTAATAGCAGGGCTGGGGGAAAAACTGTTTTTT; cdr3_aa: CSAPLIAGLGEKLFF
v_call: TRBV4-1; d_call: TRBD2; clone_size: once; j_call: TRBJ2-5; cdr3_nt: TGCGCCAGCAGCCAACTAGCGGGGATCGGAGAGACCCAGTACTTC; cdr3_aa: CASSQLAGIGETQYF
v_call: TRBV4-3; d_call: TRBD2; clone_size: .; j_call: TRBJ2-7; cdr3_nt: TGCGCCAGCAGCCAAGAAGCTAGCGGGAGGGCCAGCGTCCACTACGAGCAGTACTTC; cdr3_aa: CASSQEASGRASVHYEQYF
v_call: TRBV6-2/TRBV6-3; d_call: TRBD1; clone_size: .; j_call: TRBJ1-5; cdr3_nt: TGTGCCAGCAGTTACTCCCCGACAGGGAACAATCAGCCCCAGCATTTT; cdr3_aa: CASSYSPTGNNQPQHF
v_call: TRBV4-1; d_call: TRBD1; clone_size: .; j_call: TRBJ1-2; cdr3_nt: TGCGCCAGCAGCCTGCGGGACAGGGCCAACTATGGCTACACCTTC; cdr3_aa: CASSLRDRANYGYTF